The 27 T cell receptor beta chains presented below share a single source sample, sequenced in a study of vaccination and CD4 T cells after COVID-19. Cultured CD4+ T-cell DNA underwent Oncomine TCR Beta short-read sequencing. TCRdb reprocessed the PCR reads with MiXCR, giving one entry per CDR3 protein. The table records 4,200 or so distinct CDR3 sequences, about 18% of them present only once. Treatment meaning: roughly 10-day PBMC culture with coronavirus spike peptide pools or control peptides (ViraFEST assay). No antigen is known for these receptors. Specimen: CD4+ T cells from blood, cultured in vitro. The receptors were gathered from a human donor who had recovered from COVID-19.

This clonotype was counted between two and nine times. The chain carries TRBV12-3 or TRBV12-4 and TRBJ1-2; D is uncertain. The CDR3 loop spans 11 amino acids. V lost 3 bases and J lost 8, with 7 bases in between. The CDR3 DNA is TGTGCCAGCAGTTTCAGCGGGGGCTACACCTTC. Translated: CASSFSGGYTF.

This clonotype was found a few times. The gene calls are TRBV2 and TRBJ2-7; D is perhaps TRBD2 (7 bases). This CDR3 comprises 13 residues. V gave up 0 bases and J gave up 10 bases, with 13 bases separating them. Germline CDR1 is SNHLY and CDR2 is FYNNEI. DNA for the CDR3: TGTGCCAGCAGTGAAGCCGGGGGGCGTAGACAGTACTTC. It yields the protein CASSEAGGRRQYF.

The chain uses TRBV20-1 and TRBJ1-1, with D tentatively TRBD1 (5 bases). The CDR3 totals 14 residues. V dropped 3 bases and J dropped 4 bases, with 15 bases sitting between them. The germline gives CDR1 DFQATT, CDR2 SNEGSKA (reference sequence). Written as DNA, the CDR3 is TGCAGTGCTAGTGGCCCGGGGAGGGGCACTGAAGCTTTCTTT. It encodes CSASGPGRGTEAFF.

As for this clonotype: Being one base from a much bigger clone, this may be a read error. This sequence joins TRBV3-1 and TRBJ2-7; D uncertain. Germline V gene sequence: CDR1 LGHDT, CDR2 YNNKEL (reference sequence). The CDR3 covers 14 residues. The germline V and J ends were trimmed by 1 base and 1 base, with 8 bases remaining between them. CDR3: CASSQGVGSYEQYF. The CDR3 DNA follows: TGTGCCAGCAGCCAAGGAGTGGGGTCCTACGAGCAGTACTTC.

The V gene is TRBV30, the J gene TRBJ2-7; 11 positions match TRBD1. V lost 2 bases, J lost 7 bases, and 1 base stayed unmatched. The V gene's germline CDR1 is GTSNPN and CDR2 SVGIG (reference sequence). This CDR3 spans 12 amino acids. Here the CDR3 DNA reads TGTGCCTGGAGTCGGGACAGGGGGGAGCAGTACTTC. This codes for CAWSRDRGEQYF.

This clonotype counts as large. This rearrangement joins TRBV20-1 to TRBJ2-3; 7 bases are shared with TRBD2. Germline loops: CDR1 DFQATT, CDR2 SNEGSKA (reference sequence). V shed 5 bases and J 1 base; nucleotides not matched to a gene: 3. The CDR3 has 13 residues. The CDR3 reads CSAQRGGTDTQYF. In DNA, the CDR3 is TGCAGTGCTCAGCGGGGAGGCACAGATACGCAGTATTTT.

The V and J genes are TRBV20-1 and TRBJ1-1; D possibly corresponds to TRBD1 (6 bases). From germline, CDR1 is DFQATT and CDR2 SNEGSKA (reference sequence). The V end lost 3 bases, the J end lost 7 bases, and 15 bases lay between the germline ends. This CDR3 comprises 13 residues. CDR3 residues: CSASTGPYGEAFF. CDR3 nucleotides: TGCAGTGCTAGCACAGGGCCTTACGGTGAAGCTTTCTTT.

Concerning this clonotype: Since a much larger clone is just one base distant, this may be a read error. This chain uses TRBV20-1 with TRBJ1-2, with D perhaps matching TRBD1 (6 bases). CDR3 length equals 12 residues. The V gene lost 7 bases and the J gene lost 8 bases, with 17 bases spanning the gap. Germline V gene sequence: CDR1 DFQATT, CDR2 SNEGSKA (reference sequence). The CDR3, as DNA: TGCAGTGGTTCTGGGGGGGGCATGGGCTACACCTTC. This codes for CSGSGGGMGYTF.

This chain connects TRBV5-1 to TRBJ2-3; the D gene could be TRBD1 or TRBD2 (5 bases each). The V end was cut by 8 bases, the J end by 2 bases, with 12 bases between. This CDR3 is built from 13 residues. The germline V gene has CDR1 SGHRS and CDR2 YFSETQ. In DNA form, the CDR3 reads TGCGCCAGTCGAGGGACGACCACAGATACGCAGTATTTT. This gives the protein CASRGTTTDTQYF.

The V call is TRBV5-1, the J call TRBJ2-7; 8 bases align to TRBD2. Germline loops: CDR1 SGHRS, CDR2 YFSETQ. J was trimmed by 0 bases and V by 6 bases; bases with no gene match: 5. This CDR3 is 14 amino acids long. The chain's CDR3 is CASTRRGDSYEQYF. CDR3 nucleotide sequence: TGCGCCAGCACTAGGCGGGGGGACTCCTACGAGCAGTACTTC.

The V call is TRBV4-2, the J call TRBJ1-5; a weak D match, TRBD1 (5 bases). Trimming removed 0 bases at V and 9 bases at J, with 6 bases between. The CDR3 spans 12 residues. Germline loops: CDR1 LGHNA, CDR2 YNFKEQ. CDR3 DNA sequence: TGTGCCAGCAGCCAAGAAGACAGGCCCCAGCATTTT. As protein: CASSQEDRPQHF.

This clonotype has just a few counts. The CDR3 region is CASSATDRVHSPLHF. The CDR3 DNA follows: TGCGCCAGCAGCGCAACGGACAGGGTTCATTCACCCCTCCACTTT. The chain combines TRBV5-1 with TRBJ1-6; 8 positions agree with TRBD1. The germline V gene encodes CDR1 SGHRS and CDR2 YFSETQ. The J segment lost 8 bases and the V segment lost 4 bases, leaving 8 bases of the junction unmatched. The CDR3 length is 15 residues.

This sequence joins TRBV5-1 and TRBJ1-1, with 7 bases matching TRBD1. CDR1 is SGHRS and CDR2 is YFSETQ in the germline V gene. This CDR3 has 14 amino acids. With 0 bases clipped from V and 6 bases from J, the junction kept 5 bases outside the gene matches. DNA of the CDR3: TGCGCCAGCAGCTTGGACAGGGGTGTCCCTGAAGCTTTCTTT. This encodes CASSLDRGVPEAFF.

This clonotype was counted a few times. The genes are TRBV9 and TRBJ1-6; tentative D call: TRBD1 (5 bases). Trimming shortened V by 1 base and J by 9 bases, and 11 bases separated the two germline ends. The CDR3 extends over 14 amino acids. Germline assignment: CDR1 SGDLS and CDR2 YYNGEE. The CDR3 nucleotides read TGTGCCAGCAGCGTAAATCCGGGGGGTTCACCCCTCCACTTT. Protein product: CASSVNPGGSPLHF.

The chain carries TRBV3-1 and TRBJ1-1; maybe TRBD1 (6 bases). V was cut by 0 bases and J by 3 bases, with 17 bases left in between. The CDR3 is 17 residues long. Looked up from germline, CDR1 is LGHDT and CDR2 is YNNKEL (reference sequence). CDR3 residues: CASSQDRPAGGHTEAFF. CDR3 in DNA: TGTGCCAGCAGCCAAGATCGCCCCGCGGGGGGCCACACTGAAGCTTTCTTT. The full variable domain, its missing parts supplied by reference TRBV3-1 and TRBJ1-1, is DTAVSQTPKYLVTQMGNDKSIKCEQNLGHDTMYWYKQDSKKFLKIMFSYNNKELIINETVPNRFSPKSPDKAHLNLHINSLELGDSAVYFCASSQDRPAGGHTEAFFGQGTRLTVV.

The rearrangement joins TRBV19 to TRBJ2-3; either TRBD1 or TRBD2 may supply D (6 bases each). Per the germline V gene, CDR1 is LNHDA and CDR2 is SQIVND (reference sequence). Trimming left V 3 bases short and J 9 bases short, with 25 bases between. CDR3 length equals 17 residues. Here the CDR3 reads CASSMDKGGLSFATQYF. The CDR3 nucleotides are TGTGCCAGTAGTATGGACAAGGGGGGTCTCTCGTTCGCGACGCAGTATTTT.

The table lists this clonotype with a few counts. Here the CDR3 DNA reads TGTGCCACCAGCAGAGGACAGGGTAATGAAAAACTGTTTTTT. As protein: CATSRGQGNEKLFF. The chain employs TRBV15 and TRBJ1-4; 7 nucleotides agree with TRBD1. J was trimmed by 4 bases and V by 1 base; bases with no gene match: 0. The CDR3 covers 14 residues. Per germline, CDR1 LNHNV and CDR2 YYDKDF (reference sequence). The full variable domain, rest sourced from reference TRBV15 and TRBJ1-4, is DAMVIQNPRYQVTQFGKPVTLSCSQTLNHNVMYWYQQKSSQAPKLLFHYYDKDFNNEADTPDNFQSRRPNTSFCFLDIRSPGLGDTAMYLCATSRGQGNEKLFFGSGTQLSVL.

The chain recombines TRBV20-1 with TRBJ1-6, with a weak D call TRBD1 (5 bases). Between the trimmed V and J ends, which lost 0 bases and 3 bases, there was a span of 15 bases. Germline CDR1 and CDR2: DFQATT and SNEGSKA (reference sequence). The CDR3 spans 17 residues. In DNA form, the CDR3 reads TGCAGTGCTAGAGATATCGCCAGGGCGAACTATAATTCACCCCTCCACTTT. It is translated as CSARDIARANYNSPLHF.

This clonotype was detected a few times. V usage is TRBV4-2 and J usage is TRBJ1-6; TRBD1 is a possible D gene (5 bases). CDR3 size: 16 residues. In germline, CDR1 is LGHNA, CDR2 YNFKEQ. Trimming cost V 4 bases and J 2 bases, with 12 bases left between them. CDR3 nucleotide sequence: TGTGCCAGCAGCCCCCGAGGGGAAACCTATAATTCACCCCTCCACTTT. Translating gives CASSPRGETYNSPLHF.

The chain combines TRBV11-2 with TRBJ2-2; possibly TRBD2 for D (7 bases). Deletions cut 5 bases from V and 5 bases from J, with 18 bases between. This CDR3 is built from 16 residues. Germline CDR1 is SGHAT and CDR2 is FQNNGV. The CDR3 protein is CASSLRGAVRTGELFF. The CDR3 DNA follows: TGTGCCAGCAGCCTTCGGGGGGCCGTCAGGACCGGGGAGCTGTTTTTT.

This clonotype was seen more than once but under ten times. Here the CDR3 reads CASSEQGNGELFF. DNA for the CDR3: TGTGCCAGCAGTGAACAGGGCAACGGGGAGCTGTTTTTT. The chain recombines TRBV6-1 with TRBJ2-2; D perhaps matches TRBD1 (5 bases). The germline gives CDR1 MNHNS, CDR2 SASEGT. This CDR3 comprises 13 residues. Trimming left V 2 bases short and J 7 bases short, with 8 bases between.

This clonotype was counted between two and nine times. The V and J genes are TRBV12-3 or TRBV12-4 and TRBJ2-5; D is perhaps TRBD1 (6 bases). The V gene lost 6 bases and the J gene lost 4 bases, with 15 bases spanning the gap. The CDR3 covers 14 residues. The CDR3 here is CASRRSTGRETQYF. For the CDR3, the DNA is TGTGCCAGCAGGCGAAGTACAGGGCGAGAGACCCAGTACTTC.

CDR3 coding DNA: TGTGCCAGCACTCCGGGACTAGAAGAGACCCAGTACTTC. This sequence encodes CASTPGLEETQYF. The rearrangement links TRBV12-3 or TRBV12-4 to TRBJ2-5, with 8 bases that match TRBD2. The CDR3 runs to 13 residues. V lost 7 bases and J lost 3; bases outside the gene matches: 4.

The chain couples TRBV5-4 to TRBJ1-2, with TRBD1 identical over 12 bases. The ends lost 4 bases at V and 8 bases at J; junction bases unmatched: 9. Germline V CDR1 and CDR2: SGHNT, YYREEE (reference sequence). The CDR3 is 15 amino acids. CDR3 sequence: CASSPGGTGGRGYTF. The CDR3 region has the DNA TGTGCCAGCAGCCCGGGGGGGACAGGGGGCCGGGGCTACACCTTC.

The rearrangement links TRBV5-6 to TRBJ1-5, with D uncertain. The V and J ends lost 3 bases and 2 bases respectively, with 12 bases between them. The CDR3 sequence is 15 residues long. Germline CDR1 is SGHDT and CDR2 is YYEEEE. The CDR3 DNA sequence: TGTGCCAGCAGCTCATTAACGGGTGGCAATCAGCCCCAGCATTTT. It specifies CASSSLTGGNQPQHF.

The chain links TRBV4-2 to TRBJ2-3, with D hard to call. CDR1 and CDR2 (germline): LGHNA, YNFKEQ. The CDR3 extends over 13 amino acids. V was shortened by 4 bases and J by 5 bases, with 10 bases between the two germline ends. DNA of the CDR3: TGTGCCAGCAGCCGCCCAGCCGGAGATACGCAGTATTTT. Its translation: CASSRPAGDTQYF.

This clonotype rates as medium-sized (0.01 to 0.1%). This rearrangement joins TRBV20-1 to TRBJ2-3; 13 bases agree with TRBD2. Germline V lookup: CDR1 DFQATT, CDR2 SNEGSKA (reference sequence). CDR3 length equals 15 residues. The V and J ends lost 5 bases and 3 bases, in that order; junction bases with no gene match: 5. The DNA for the CDR3 is TGCAGTGCTCTCGGGACTAGCGGGGTTACAGATACGCAGTATTTT. This encodes CSALGTSGVTDTQYF.